This T cell receptor beta chain stems from a study of PD-1 blockade in classical Hodgkin lymphoma. Study-level points and caveats: Patients newly diagnosed and complete responders had comparable baseline diversity. The repertoire differences lack a defined cause, possibly disease activity or prior therapy. Newly diagnosed patients reportedly trailed healthy donors in baseline TCR diversity. After ASCT, patients who started nivolumab under 1 year later were excluded.

A word on this clone: Its antigen is not known.

The V gene's germline CDR1 is SGHAT and CDR2 FQNNGV. The CDR3 has 14 residues. Trimming cost V 2 bases and J 10 bases, with 16 bases left between them. Each of the patients experienced relapse following autologous stem cell transplantation, and their brentuximab vedotin exposure differed. Assay: immunoSEQ multiplex PCR; the TCRdb copy retains only in-frame clones and omits some. The sample contains fewer than 65,000 clones, 85% to 90% of which appear only once. V is TRBV11-2 and J is TRBJ2-3; D gene ambiguous. Source: peripheral blood mononuclear cells (PBMCs), taken at baseline. The sequence was collected from a human donor with classical Hodgkin lymphoma. The CDR3 reads CASSLLSSAESQYF. DNA for the CDR3: TGTGCCAGCAGCTTACTCTCTTCAGCAGAATCGCAGTATTTT.